The clone carrying this T cell receptor beta chain was counted a few times. This sample includes further DNA sequences coding for the same CDR3. CDR1 MNHEY and CDR2 SVGAGI come from the germline V gene. Trimming cost V 5 bases and J 1 base, with 8 bases left between them. The CDR3 is 14 amino acids. The data stem from a study of shared clonotypes between healthy human individuals. Across several immunoSEQ plates, the genomic DNA of each subset was split evenly. Sequenced by immunoSEQ multiplex PCR; TCRdb stores in-frame clones only, minus some. The sample contains 2 million to 2.5 million clones, just under 95% of which appear only once.

This TCR derives from a man between 18 and 35 years old in good health. Some clones in this sample may be carry-over from other donors' samples. The sample was naive CD4+ T cells from PBMCs. Subset meaning: CD45RA+ positively selected. J is TRBJ2-2 and V is TRBV6-5; no clear D. CDR3 amino acids: CASSLNRNTGELFF. The CDR3 coding sequence is TGTGCCAGCAGTCTAAATAGGAACACCGGGGAGCTGTTTTTT.